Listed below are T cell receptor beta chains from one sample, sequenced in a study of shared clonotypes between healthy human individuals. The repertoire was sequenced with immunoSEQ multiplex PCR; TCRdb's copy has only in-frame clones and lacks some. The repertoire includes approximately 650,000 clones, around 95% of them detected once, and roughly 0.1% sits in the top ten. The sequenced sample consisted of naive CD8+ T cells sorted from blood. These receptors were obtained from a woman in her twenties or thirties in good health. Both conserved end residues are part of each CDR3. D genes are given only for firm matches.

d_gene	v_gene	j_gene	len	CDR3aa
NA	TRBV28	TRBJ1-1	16	CASSAVGPGLNTEAFF
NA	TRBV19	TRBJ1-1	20	CASSIDRLSGNIRTGTEAFF
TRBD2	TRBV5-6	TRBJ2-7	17	CASSPGVRVAGAYEQYF
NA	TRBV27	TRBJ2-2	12	CASSLPTGELFF
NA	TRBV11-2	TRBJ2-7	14	CASSLTSGRSEQYF
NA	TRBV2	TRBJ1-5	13	CASLGDSNQPQHF
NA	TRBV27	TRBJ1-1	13	CASSLPGATEAFF
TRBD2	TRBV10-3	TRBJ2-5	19	CAISGHGGLAGVPQETQYF
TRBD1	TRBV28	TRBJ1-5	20	CASSLSSPRQGHLMEQPQHF
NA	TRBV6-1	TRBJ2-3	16	CASSEAGVIVADTQYF
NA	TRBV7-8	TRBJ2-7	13	CASSLSRTYEQYF
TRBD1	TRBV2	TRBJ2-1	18	CASSDTGTGGGSYNEQFF
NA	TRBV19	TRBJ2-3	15	CASSSRDVNTDTQYF
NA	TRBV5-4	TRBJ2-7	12	CASSFGPDEQYF
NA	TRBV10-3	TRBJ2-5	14	CAIRSRRGGETQYF
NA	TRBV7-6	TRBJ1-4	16	CASSSMDGATNEKLFF
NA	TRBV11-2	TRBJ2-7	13	CASSLRPSYEQYF
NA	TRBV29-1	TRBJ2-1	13	CSAGGGGYNEQFF
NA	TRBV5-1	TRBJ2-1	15	CASSLTGDATNEQFF
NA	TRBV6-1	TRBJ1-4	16	CASSEGLWFQGEKLFF
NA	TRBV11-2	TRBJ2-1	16	CASSLGTGTSYNEQFF
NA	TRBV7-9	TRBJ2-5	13	CASSLTRKQTQYF
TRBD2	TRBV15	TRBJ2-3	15	CATSRDDGEGDTQYF
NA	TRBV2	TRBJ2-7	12	CASSAVSYEQYF
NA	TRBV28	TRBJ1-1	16	CASSFRGTVGGAEAFF
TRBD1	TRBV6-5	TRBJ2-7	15	CASSYIKGQTYEQYF
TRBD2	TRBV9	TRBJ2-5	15	CASSVAGAYQETQYF
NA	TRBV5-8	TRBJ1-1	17	CASSLGRFRRMNTEAFF
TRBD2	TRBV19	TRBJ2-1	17	CASSIGDRGRTGDEQFF
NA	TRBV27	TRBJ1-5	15	CASSLLGSLNQPQHF
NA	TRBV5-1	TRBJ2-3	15	CASSLASVRADTQYF
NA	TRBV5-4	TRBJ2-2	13	CASRDSPGGELFF
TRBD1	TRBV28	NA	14	CASSLGQGSHEQYF
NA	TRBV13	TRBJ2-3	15	CASSLTSRSTDTQYF
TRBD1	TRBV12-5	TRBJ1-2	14	CASGSPGQNYGYTF
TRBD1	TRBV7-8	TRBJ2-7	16	CASSSEGQGDWYEQYF
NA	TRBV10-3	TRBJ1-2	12	CAISDEWDGYTF